This T cell receptor beta chain derives from a study of T cells after yellow fever vaccination. CDR3 size: 14 residues. The V gene's germline CDR1 is DFQATT and CDR2 SNEGSKA (reference sequence). The junction had 2 bases not matched to a gene; V was cut back by 1 base and J by 5 bases. TCRdb re-called the 5' RACE reads through MiXCR, storing one row per CDR3 protein. The sample holds roughly 340,000 distinct CDR3 sequences, about 9.5% seen once. This clonotype was recorded a few times. The V call is TRBV20-1, the J call TRBJ2-3; 11 bases are shared with TRBD2. This TCR was sampled from a man aged 18 to 29 who received the YFV17D yellow fever vaccine. Sequenced here: PBMCs, sampled on the day of the first yellow fever vaccination. The CDR3 reads CSARAGTSGDTQYF. The CDR3 DNA reads TGCAGTGCTAGAGCAGGGACTAGCGGAGATACGCAGTATTTT.